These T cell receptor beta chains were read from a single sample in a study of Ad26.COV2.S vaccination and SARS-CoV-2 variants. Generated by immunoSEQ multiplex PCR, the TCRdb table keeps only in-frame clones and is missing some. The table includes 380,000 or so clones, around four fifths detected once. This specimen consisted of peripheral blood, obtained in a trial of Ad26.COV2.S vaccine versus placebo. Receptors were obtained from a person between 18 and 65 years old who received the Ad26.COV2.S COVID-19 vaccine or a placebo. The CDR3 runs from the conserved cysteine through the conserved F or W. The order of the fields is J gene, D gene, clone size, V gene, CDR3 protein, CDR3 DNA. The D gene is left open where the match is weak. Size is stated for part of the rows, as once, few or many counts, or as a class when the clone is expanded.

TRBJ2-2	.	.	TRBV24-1	CATSLAGRDGELFF	TGTGCCACCAGCCTGGCAGGAAGAGACGGGGAGCTGTTTTTT
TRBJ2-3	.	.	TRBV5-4	CASSLLSGASTDTQYF	TGTGCCAGCAGCTTGCTATCAGGGGCCAGCACAGATACGCAGTATTTT
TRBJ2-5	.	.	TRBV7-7	CASSFGHQETQYF	TGTGCCAGCAGCTTTGGCCATCAAGAGACCCAGTACTTC
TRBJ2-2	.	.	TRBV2	CASSEAGPNTGELFF	TGTGCCAGCAGTGAAGCTGGGCCGAACACCGGGGAGCTGTTTTTT
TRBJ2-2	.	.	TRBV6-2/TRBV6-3	CASSYRDSNTGELFF	TGTGCCAGCAGTTACAGGGATTCGAACACCGGGGAGCTGTTTTTT
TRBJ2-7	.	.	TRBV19	CASSMGRQLDEQYF	TGTGCCAGTAGTATGGGTCGACAGTTGGACGAGCAGTACTTC
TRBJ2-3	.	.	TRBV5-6	CASSPTLHNTDTQYF	TGTGCCAGCAGCCCGACTCTTCACAACACAGATACGCAGTATTTT
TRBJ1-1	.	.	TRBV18	CASSQGENTEAFF	TGTGCCAGCTCACAGGGGGAGAACACTGAAGCTTTCTTT
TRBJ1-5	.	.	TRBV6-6	CASSYDRLSNQPQHF	TGTGCCAGCAGCTACGACAGGCTCTCCAATCAGCCCCAGCATTTT
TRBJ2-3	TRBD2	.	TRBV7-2	CASSLGASGDTQYF	TGTGCCAGCAGCTTAGGGGCTAGCGGGGATACGCAGTATTTT
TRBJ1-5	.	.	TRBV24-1	CATSEQGRQPQHF	TGTGCCACCAGTGAACAGGGTCGGCAGCCCCAGCATTTT
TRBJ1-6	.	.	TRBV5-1	CASSLFDKGSPLHF	TGCGCCAGCAGCCTGTTCGACAAAGGATCACCCCTCCACTTT
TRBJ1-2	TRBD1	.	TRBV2	CASSDQEDRVVRGYTF	TGTGCCAGCAGTGATCAGGAGGACAGGGTGGTTAGAGGCTACACCTTC
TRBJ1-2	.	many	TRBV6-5	CASTPYRGAPGGYTF	TGTGCCAGCACCCCATATAGGGGGGCGCCGGGCGGCTACACCTTC
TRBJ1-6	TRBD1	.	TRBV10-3	CAPQPGQLNSPLHF	TGTGCCCCGCAACCGGGACAGCTTAATTCACCCCTCCACTTT
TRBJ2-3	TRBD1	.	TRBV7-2	CASSPPRTGNTDTQYF	TGTGCCAGCAGCCCCCCCCGGACAGGAAACACAGATACGCAGTATTTT
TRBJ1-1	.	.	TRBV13	CASSPRGRDEAFF	TGTGCCAGCAGCCCTAGGGGCCGGGATGAAGCTTTCTTT
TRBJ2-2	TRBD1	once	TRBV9	CASSVEVGGYLSGELFF	TGTGCCAGCAGCGTAGAGGTAGGGGGCTATCTTTCCGGGGAGCTGTTTTTT
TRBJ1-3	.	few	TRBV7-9	CASSGSSGNTIYF	TGTGCCAGCAGCGGGAGTTCCGGAAACACCATATATTTT
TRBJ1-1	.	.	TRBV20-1	CSASGPQEAFF	TGCAGTGCATCCGGGCCGCAGGAAGCTTTCTTT
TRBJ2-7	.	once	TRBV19	CASSIGGILSYEQYF	TGTGCCAGTAGTATTGGAGGGATCCTCTCCTACGAGCAGTACTTC
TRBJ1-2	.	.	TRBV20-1	CSAYTDRGYTF	TGCAGTGCCTACACGGATCGGGGCTACACCTTC
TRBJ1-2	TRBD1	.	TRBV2	CASSVTGGLLGYTF	TGTGCCAGCAGTGTCACAGGGGGCCTTCTTGGCTACACCTTC
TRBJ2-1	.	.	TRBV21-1	CASSRAGGINNEQFF	TGTGCCAGCAGCCGAGCGGGAGGGATTAACAATGAGCAGTTCTTC
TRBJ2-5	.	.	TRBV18	CASSYARETQYF	TGTGCCAGCTCATACGCACGGGAGACCCAGTACTTC
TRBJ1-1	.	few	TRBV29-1	CSVRDRVYTEAFF	TGCAGCGTCCGAGACAGAGTGTACACTGAAGCTTTCTTT
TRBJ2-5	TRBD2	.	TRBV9	CASSPRGTSGVVPQETQYF	TGTGCCAGCAGCCCCCGAGGGACTAGCGGGGTAGTGCCCCAAGAGACCCAGTACTTC